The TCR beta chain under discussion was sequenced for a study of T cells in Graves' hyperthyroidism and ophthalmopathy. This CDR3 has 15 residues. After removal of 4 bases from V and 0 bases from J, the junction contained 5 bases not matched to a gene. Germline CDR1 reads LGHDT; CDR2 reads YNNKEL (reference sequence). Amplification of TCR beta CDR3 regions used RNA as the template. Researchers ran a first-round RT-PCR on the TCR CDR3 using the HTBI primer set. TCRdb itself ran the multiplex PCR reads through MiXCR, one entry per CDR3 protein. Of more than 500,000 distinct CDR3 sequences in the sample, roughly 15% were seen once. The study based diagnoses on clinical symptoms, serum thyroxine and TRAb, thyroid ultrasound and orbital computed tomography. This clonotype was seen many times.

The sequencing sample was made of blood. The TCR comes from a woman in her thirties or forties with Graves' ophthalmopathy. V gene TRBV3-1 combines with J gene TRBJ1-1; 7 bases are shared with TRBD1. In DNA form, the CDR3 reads TGTGCCAGCAGCCGAGCAACAGGGGTGAACACTGAAGCTTTCTTT. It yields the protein CASSRATGVNTEAFF.